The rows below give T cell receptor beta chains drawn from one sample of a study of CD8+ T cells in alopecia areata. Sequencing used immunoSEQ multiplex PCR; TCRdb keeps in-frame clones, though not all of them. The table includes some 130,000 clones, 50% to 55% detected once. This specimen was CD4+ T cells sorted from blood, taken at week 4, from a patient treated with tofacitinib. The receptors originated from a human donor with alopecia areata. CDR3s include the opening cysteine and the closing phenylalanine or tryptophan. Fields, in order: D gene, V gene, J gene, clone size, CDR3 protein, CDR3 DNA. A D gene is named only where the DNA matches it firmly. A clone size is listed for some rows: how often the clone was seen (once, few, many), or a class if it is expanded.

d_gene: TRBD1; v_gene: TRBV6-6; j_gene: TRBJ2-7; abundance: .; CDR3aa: CASAPGGSYEQYF; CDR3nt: TGTGCCAGCGCGCCAGGGGGCTCCTACGAGCAGTACTTC
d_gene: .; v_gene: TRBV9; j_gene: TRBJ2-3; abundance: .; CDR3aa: CASSGPLGDTQYF; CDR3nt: TGTGCCAGCAGCGGACCGTTGGGGGATACGCAGTATTTT
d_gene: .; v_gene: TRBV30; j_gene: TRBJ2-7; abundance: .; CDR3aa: CAWGRREQYF; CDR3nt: TGTGCCTGGGGGAGGAGGGAGCAGTACTTC
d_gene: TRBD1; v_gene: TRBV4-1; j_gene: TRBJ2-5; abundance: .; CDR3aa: CASSSIPSGQGGETQYF; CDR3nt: TGCGCCAGCAGCTCCATACCCTCGGGACAGGGCGGGGAGACCCAGTACTTC
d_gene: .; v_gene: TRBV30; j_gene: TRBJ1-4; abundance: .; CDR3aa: CAWSRVGEKLFF; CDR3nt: TGTGCCTGGAGCCGTGTTGGGGAAAAACTGTTTTTT
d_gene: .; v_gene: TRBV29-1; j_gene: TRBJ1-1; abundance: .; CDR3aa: CSVVPVSEAFF; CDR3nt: TGCAGCGTTGTACCCGTTTCTGAAGCTTTCTTT
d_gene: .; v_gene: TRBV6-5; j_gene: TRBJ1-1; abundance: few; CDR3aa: CASSYSMTRMNTEAFF; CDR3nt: TGTGCCAGCAGTTACTCGATGACCCGGATGAACACTGAAGCTTTCTTT
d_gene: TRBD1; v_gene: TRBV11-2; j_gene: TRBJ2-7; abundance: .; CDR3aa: CASSGQDGVYEQYF; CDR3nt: TGTGCCAGCAGCGGACAGGACGGGGTCTACGAGCAGTACTTC
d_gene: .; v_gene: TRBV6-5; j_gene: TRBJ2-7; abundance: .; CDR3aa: CASSYLGTEQYF; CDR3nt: TGTGCCAGCAGTTACCTCGGGACAGAGCAGTACTTC
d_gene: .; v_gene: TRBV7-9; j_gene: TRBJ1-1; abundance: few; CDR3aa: CASSIAGRVTEAFF; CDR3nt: TGTGCCAGCAGCATCGCCGGACGTGTAACTGAAGCTTTCTTT
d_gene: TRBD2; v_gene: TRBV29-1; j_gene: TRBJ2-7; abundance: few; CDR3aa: CSVRGLAGVLEQYF; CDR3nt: TGCAGCGTTAGGGGCCTAGCGGGAGTTCTCGAGCAGTACTTC
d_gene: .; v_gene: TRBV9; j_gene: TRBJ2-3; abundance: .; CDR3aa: CASSVAVGERTDTQYF; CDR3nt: TGTGCCAGCAGCGTAGCTGTGGGGGAGCGCACAGATACGCAGTATTTT
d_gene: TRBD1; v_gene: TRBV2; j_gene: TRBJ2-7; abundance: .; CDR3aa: CASSSGTGGMPQYF; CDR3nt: TGTGCCAGCAGTTCCGGGACAGGGGGTATGCCCCAGTACTTC
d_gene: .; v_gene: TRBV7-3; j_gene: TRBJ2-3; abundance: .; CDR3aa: CASSLNVKDTQYF; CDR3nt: TGTGCCAGCAGCTTAAATGTGAAAGATACGCAGTATTTT
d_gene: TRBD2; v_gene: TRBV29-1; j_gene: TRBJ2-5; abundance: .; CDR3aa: CSVDPFPRGRSETQYF; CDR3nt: TGCAGCGTTGATCCCTTCCCGCGGGGGAGATCAGAGACCCAGTACTTC
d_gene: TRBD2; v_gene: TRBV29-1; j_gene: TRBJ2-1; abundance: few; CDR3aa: CSGQREVNEQFF; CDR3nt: TGCAGCGGACAGCGGGAGGTCAATGAGCAGTTCTTC
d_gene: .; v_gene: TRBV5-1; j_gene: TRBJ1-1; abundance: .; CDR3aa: CASSVERGEAFF; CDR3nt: TGCGCCAGCAGCGTTGAGCGAGGAGAAGCTTTCTTT
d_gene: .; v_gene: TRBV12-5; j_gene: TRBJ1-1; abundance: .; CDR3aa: CASGLQPNTEAFF; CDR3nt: TGTGCTAGTGGCCTCCAGCCGAACACTGAAGCTTTCTTT
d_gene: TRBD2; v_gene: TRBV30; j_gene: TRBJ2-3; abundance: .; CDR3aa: CASGRGDTQYF; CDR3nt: TGTGCCTCAGGGAGGGGAGATACGCAGTATTTT
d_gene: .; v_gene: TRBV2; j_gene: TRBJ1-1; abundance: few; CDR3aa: CASSERTMNTEAFF; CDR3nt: TGTGCCAGCAGTGAGCGGACCATGAACACTGAAGCTTTCTTT
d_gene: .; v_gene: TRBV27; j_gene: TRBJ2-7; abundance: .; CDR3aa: CASSLYGLNYEQYF; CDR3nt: TGTGCCAGCAGTTTATATGGGCTGAACTACGAGCAGTACTTC
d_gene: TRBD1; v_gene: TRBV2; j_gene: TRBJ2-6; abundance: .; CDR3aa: CASRGTGNSGANVLTF; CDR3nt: TGTGCCAGCCGAGGGACAGGGAACTCTGGGGCCAACGTCCTGACTTTC
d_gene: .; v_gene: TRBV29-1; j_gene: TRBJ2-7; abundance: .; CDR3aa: CSVVRRESYEQYF; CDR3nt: TGCAGCGTTGTGCGACGGGAGTCCTACGAGCAGTACTTC
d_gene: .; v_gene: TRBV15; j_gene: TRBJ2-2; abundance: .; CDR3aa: CATSTITTGELFF; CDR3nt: TGTGCCACCAGCACTATTACCACCGGGGAGCTGTTTTTT
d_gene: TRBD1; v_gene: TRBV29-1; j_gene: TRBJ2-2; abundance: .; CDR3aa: CSVGRTGGTGELFF; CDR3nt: TGCAGCGTCGGCCGGACAGGAGGAACCGGGGAGCTGTTTTTT
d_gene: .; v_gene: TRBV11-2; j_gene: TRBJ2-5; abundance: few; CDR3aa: CASSFGGAETQYF; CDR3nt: TGTGCCAGCAGCTTTGGAGGGGCAGAGACCCAGTACTTC